The rows below give T cell receptor beta chains drawn from one sample of a study of cytomegalovirus exposure and HLA in healthy donors. The repertoire was sequenced with immunoSEQ multiplex PCR; TCRdb's copy has only in-frame clones and lacks some. The table has tens of thousands of clones, less than 80% seen once. The source material was PBMCs. Receptors were obtained from a woman aged 40 to 50 in good health and CMV-seropositive. Each CDR3 is given with its conserved first and last residue.

j_call v_call cdr3_aa
TRBJ2-7 TRBV4-3 CASSQDRGGRAYEQYF
TRBJ1-6 TRBV6-6 CASTRDRGYSPLHF
TRBJ2-3 TRBV9 CASSGRGADTQYF
TRBJ1-3 TRBV28 CASSFTWGPYSGNTIYF
TRBJ2-7 TRBV6-5 CASTSGGTIYKQYF
TRBJ1-5 TRBV7-2 CASSAGTASNQPQHF
TRBJ1-1 TRBV10-3 CAISERQGRGNTEAFF
TRBJ2-3 TRBV5-6 CASSLVGEDTQYF
TRBJ2-1 TRBV7-9 CAGGSSGGHYNEQFF
TRBJ2-1 TRBV7-6 CASSLDGGAFNEQFF
TRBJ2-1 TRBV7-9 CASRPSSGGHNEQFF
TRBJ1-1 TRBV27 CASSLSGTGRDTEAFF
TRBJ1-2 TRBV4-2 CASSQGWQGTYGYTF
TRBJ2-7 TRBV6-6 CASSNGRTSGSYEQYF
TRBJ1-5 TRBV6-6 CASSLEGQGRNQPQHF
TRBJ1-1 TRBV27 CASNGVGGEAFF
TRBJ2-3 TRBV7-9 CASSATVFLGPDTQYF
TRBJ2-3 TRBV6-6 CASSYGSGGTDTQYF
TRBJ1-6 TRBV5-5 CASRRDYNSPLHF
TRBJ1-1 TRBV19 CASSISPNTEAFF
TRBJ2-2 TRBV19 CASSGTGNTGELFF
TRBJ2-7 TRBV27 CASTTPPSTSYEQYF
TRBJ2-2 TRBV2 CASSLGLAGDNTGELFF
TRBJ2-3 TRBV5-1 CASSLGPVRGDTQYF
TRBJ2-7 TRBV6-5 CASRGQGNNEQYF
TRBJ1-5 TRBV5-5 CASSLADQESNQPQHF
TRBJ1-1 TRBV19 CASSPPGQGLVAFF
TRBJ1-1 TRBV28 CASSPQGYSTEAFF
TRBJ1-2 TRBV18 CASSPGTTNYGYTF
TRBJ2-7 TRBV6-5 CASSYTGSYEQYF
TRBJ2-2 TRBV5-1 CASSFSALSNTGELFF
TRBJ2-2 TRBV7-8 CASSWGERRSPGELFF
TRBJ1-2 TRBV7-3 CASSLSDRGSDGYTF
TRBJ2-2 TRBV6-1 CASSRDRVTGELFF
TRBJ1-4 TRBV7-9 CASSLLQTSEQLFF
TRBJ1-2 TRBV6-6 CASSYEGRDYGYTF
TRBJ2-1 TRBV30 CAWSSRWGPVNEQFF
TRBJ2-1 TRBV7-3 CASSSNLLGTGGERNEQFF
TRBJ2-1 TRBV4-2 CASSPIFSGANEQFF
TRBJ1-1 TRBV11-3 CATTGGIRTEAFF
TRBJ2-2 TRBV6-6 CASSSFRGSDTGELFF
TRBJ2-7 TRBV5-4 CASSLVSGATYEQYF
TRBJ2-7 TRBV6-1 CATLKQGSAYEQYF
TRBJ1-1 TRBV4-1 CASSQGRVTGGDTEAFF
TRBJ2-7 TRBV13 CASSPLGDEQYF